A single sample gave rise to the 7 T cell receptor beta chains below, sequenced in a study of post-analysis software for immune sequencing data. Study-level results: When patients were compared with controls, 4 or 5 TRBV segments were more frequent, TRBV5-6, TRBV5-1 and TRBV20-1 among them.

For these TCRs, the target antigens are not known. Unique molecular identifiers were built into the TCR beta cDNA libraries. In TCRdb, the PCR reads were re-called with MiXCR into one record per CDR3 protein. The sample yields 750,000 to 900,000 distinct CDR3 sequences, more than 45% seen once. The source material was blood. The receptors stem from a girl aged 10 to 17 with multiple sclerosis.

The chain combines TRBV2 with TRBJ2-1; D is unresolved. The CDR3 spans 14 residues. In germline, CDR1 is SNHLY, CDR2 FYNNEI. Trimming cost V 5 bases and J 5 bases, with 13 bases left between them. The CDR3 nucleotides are TGTGCCAGCAGTTACCTGGGCGGACACAATGAGCAGTTCTTC. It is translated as CASSYLGGHNEQFF. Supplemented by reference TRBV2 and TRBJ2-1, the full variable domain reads EPEVTQTPSHQVTQMGQEVILRCVPISNHLYFYWYRQILGQKVEFLVSFYNNEISEKSEIFDDQFSVERPDGSNFTLKIRSTKLEDSAMYFCASSYLGGHNEQFFGPGTRLTVL.

The CDR3 DNA follows: TGTGCCAGCAGTCCGATAGCGGGAGCCTCATCCAATGAGCAGTTCTTC. Translated, it gives CASSPIAGASSNEQFF. The chain employs TRBV27 and TRBJ2-1, with 9 bases matching TRBD2. The junction had 11 bases not matched to a gene; V was cut back by 5 bases and J by 6 bases. The CDR3 is made up of 16 amino acids. In germline, CDR1 is MNHEY, CDR2 SMNVEV (reference sequence).

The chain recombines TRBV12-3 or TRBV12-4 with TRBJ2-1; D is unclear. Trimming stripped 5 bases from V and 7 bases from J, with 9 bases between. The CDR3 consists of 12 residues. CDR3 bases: TGTGCCAGCAGTGAACCACCGAATGAGCAGTTCTTC. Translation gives CASSEPPNEQFF.

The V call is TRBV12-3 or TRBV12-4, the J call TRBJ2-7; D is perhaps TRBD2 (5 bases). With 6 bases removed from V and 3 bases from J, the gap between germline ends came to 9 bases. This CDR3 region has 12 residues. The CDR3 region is CASRYGVYEQYF. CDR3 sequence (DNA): TGTGCCAGCAGATACGGGGTCTACGAGCAGTACTTC.

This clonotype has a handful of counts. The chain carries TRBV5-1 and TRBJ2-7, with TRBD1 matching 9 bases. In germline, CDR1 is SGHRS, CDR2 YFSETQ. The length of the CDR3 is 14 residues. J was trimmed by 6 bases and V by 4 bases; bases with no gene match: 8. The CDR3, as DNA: TGCGCCAGCAGCCTAGGGACAGGGAGTGGCGAGCAGTACTTC. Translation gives CASSLGTGSGEQYF.

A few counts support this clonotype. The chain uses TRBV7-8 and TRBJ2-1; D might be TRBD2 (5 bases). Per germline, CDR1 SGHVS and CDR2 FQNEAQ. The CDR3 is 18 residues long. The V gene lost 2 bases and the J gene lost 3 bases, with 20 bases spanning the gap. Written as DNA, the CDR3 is TGTGCCAGCAGCTTAATCGGCCCCACCCAACGGGGCTACAATGAGCAGTTCTTC. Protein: CASSLIGPTQRGYNEQFF. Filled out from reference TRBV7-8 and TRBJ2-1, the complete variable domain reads GAGVSQSPRYKVAKRGQDVALRCDPISGHVSLFWYQQALGQGPEFLTYFQNEAQLDKSGLPSDRFFAERPEGSVSTLKIQRTQQEDSAVYLCASSLIGPTQRGYNEQFFGPGTRLTVL.

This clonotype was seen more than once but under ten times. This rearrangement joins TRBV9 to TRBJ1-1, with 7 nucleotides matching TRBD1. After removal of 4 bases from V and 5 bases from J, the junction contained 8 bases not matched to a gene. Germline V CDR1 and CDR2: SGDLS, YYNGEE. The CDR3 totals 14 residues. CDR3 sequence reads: CASSSSTGRTEAFF. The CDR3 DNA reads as TGTGCCAGCAGCTCCTCGACAGGGCGGACTGAAGCTTTCTTT.